Listed here is a single T cell receptor (beta chain). The antigen remains unidentified. Germline trimming cut 2 bases from V and 0 bases from J; bases unmatched to any gene: 5. The CDR3 length is 17 residues. Germline lookup yields CDR1 LGHDT and CDR2 YNNKEL (reference sequence). The record originates from a study of vaccination effects on CD4 cells after COVID-19. The wider study: Post-vaccine specimens were collected at a median of 72 days following the second dose.

The repertoire was sequenced with immunoSEQ multiplex PCR; TCRdb's copy has only in-frame clones and lacks some. The repertoire holds around 32,000 clones, with 72% as singletons. With the ViraFEST assay, the study expanded antigen-specific CD4+ T cells using viral peptide pools, then sequenced them. CD4+ T cell isolation took place after 10 days of culture. Either the BNT162b2 or mRNA-1273 vaccine was given to participants in two doses. Peptides at roughly 10 ug/ml and IL-2 at around 9.3 IU/ml were added to 2 million or so PBMC per well. The sequence came from a human donor who received a COVID-19 vaccine. This specimen consisted of CD4+ T cells from PBMCs cultured with HCoV-229E spike peptides, obtained after COVID-19 vaccination. V usage is TRBV3-1 (or the pseudogene TRBV3-2) and J usage is TRBJ2-3; TRBD2 aligns across 10 bases. CDR3 DNA sequence: TGTGCCAGCAGCCAATCACGGACTAGCGGAAGCACAGATACGCAGTATTTT. It yields the protein CASSQSRTSGSTDTQYF.